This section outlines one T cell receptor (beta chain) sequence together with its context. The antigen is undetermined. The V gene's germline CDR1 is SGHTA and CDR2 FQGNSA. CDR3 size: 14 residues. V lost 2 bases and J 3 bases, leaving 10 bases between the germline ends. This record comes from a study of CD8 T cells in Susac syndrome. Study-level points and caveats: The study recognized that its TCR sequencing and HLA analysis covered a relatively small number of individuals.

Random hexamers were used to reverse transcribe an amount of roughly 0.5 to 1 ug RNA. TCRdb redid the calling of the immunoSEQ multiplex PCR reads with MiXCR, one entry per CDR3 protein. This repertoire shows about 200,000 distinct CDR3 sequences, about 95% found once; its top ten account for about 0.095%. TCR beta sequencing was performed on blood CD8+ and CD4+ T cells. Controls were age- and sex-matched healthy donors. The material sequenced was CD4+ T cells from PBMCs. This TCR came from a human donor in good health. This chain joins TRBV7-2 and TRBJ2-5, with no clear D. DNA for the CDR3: TGTGCCAGCAGCTTATATGCTAGTGAAGAGACCCAGTACTTC. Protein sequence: CASSLYASEETQYF.